These 11 T cell receptor beta chains came from one sample sequenced in a study of blood T cells in healthy people across ages. Primed by a sample-barcoded 5' primer and a J-beta primer mix, a second PCR proceeded for about 6 to 11 cycles. One entry per CDR3 protein, called by TCRdb with MiXCR from the 5' RACE reads. The sample consists of 1.5 million to 2 million distinct CDR3 sequences, about two fifths of them appearing once. The specimen sequenced was blood. Source of these receptors: a human donor in good health.

The rearrangement uses TRBV2 and TRBJ2-4, with D possibly being TRBD1 or TRBD2 (6 bases each). With the DNA end fitting TRBJ2-7 better, the J assignment may be wrong. Germline values: CDR1 SNHLY, CDR2 FYNNEI. The CDR3 length is 21 residues. The CDR3 DNA reads as TGTGCCAGCGGGTCCCCGGGACATGAAGGACTATCTTTACCCGTGGACTACGAGCAGTACTTC. Its protein product is CASGSPGHEGLSLPVDYEQYF.

The V gene is TRBV30, the J gene TRBJ1-4, with D possibly being TRBD1 (5 bases). Trimming shortened V by 0 bases and J by 0 bases, and 14 bases separated the two germline ends. Germline assignment: CDR1 GTSNPN and CDR2 SVGIG (reference sequence). The CDR3 length is 17 residues. The chain's CDR3 is CAWSVPFQGATNEKLFF. CDR3 in DNA: TGTGCCTGGAGTGTACCCTTTCAGGGTGCAACTAATGAAAAACTGTTTTTT.

The V and J genes are TRBV7-9 and TRBJ2-7; possibly TRBD1 for D (6 bases). The V end lost 5 bases, the J end lost 3 bases, and 11 bases lay between the germline ends. The germline V gene has CDR1 SEHNR and CDR2 FQNEAQ (reference sequence). CDR3 length equals 13 residues. This chain's CDR3 is CASSHREHYEQYF. In DNA form, the CDR3 reads TGTGCCAGCAGCCACAGGGAGCACTACGAGCAGTACTTC.

This clonotype was observed a handful of times. V usage is TRBV6-2 or TRBV6-3 and J usage is TRBJ2-5, with D tentatively TRBD2 (5 bases). V was shortened by 3 bases and J by 0 bases, with 14 bases between the two germline ends. The V gene's germline CDR1 is MNHEY and CDR2 SVGEGT. The length of the CDR3 is 16 residues. CDR3 sequence reads: CASSYGPAGYQETQYF. CDR3 bases: TGTGCCAGCAGTTATGGCCCTGCGGGTTACCAAGAGACCCAGTACTTC.

The chain carries TRBV25-1 and TRBJ2-6, with D uncertain. This CDR3 has 16 amino acids. V shed 2 bases and J shed 1 base, with 9 bases lying between them. Germline V lookup: CDR1 MGHDK, CDR2 SYGVNS. The CDR3 DNA follows: TGTGCCAGCAGTGAAACGTACGAATCTGGGGCCAACGTCCTGACTTTC. Translating gives CASSETYESGANVLTF.

The chain joins TRBV28 to TRBJ2-3; 10 bases are shared with TRBD2. The V segment lost 4 bases and the J segment 2 bases; nucleotides outside the gene matches: 3. This CDR3 has 15 residues. Germline CDR1 MDHEN, CDR2 SYDVKM. For the CDR3, the DNA is TGTGCCAGCAGTTCACTAGCGGGGTTCACAGATACGCAGTATTTT. Encoded protein: CASSSLAGFTDTQYF.

The chain recombines TRBV7-9 with TRBJ1-2, with 9 bases identical to TRBD1. Germline CDR1 and CDR2: SEHNR and FQNEAQ (reference sequence). V trimming: 1 base; J trimming: 8 bases; junction bases outside the gene matches: 8. The CDR3 consists of 15 residues. The CDR3 DNA is TGTGCCAGCAGCTTAGGATCAGGACAGGGGCGCGGCTACACCTTC. This gives the protein CASSLGSGQGRGYTF.

The chain couples TRBV12-3 or TRBV12-4 to TRBJ2-2; D remains ambiguous. The CDR3 length is 11 residues. Trimming left V 8 bases short and J 6 bases short, with 7 bases between. The CDR3 nucleotides are TGTGCCAGCTATTTTCCCGGGGAGCTGTTTTTT. Protein product: CASYFPGELFF.

This clonotype came up a few times. The chain joins TRBV28 to TRBJ2-7; TRBD1 is a possible D gene (6 bases). This CDR3 has 12 amino acids. Deletions cut 8 bases from V and 3 bases from J, with 11 bases between. CDR1 is MDHEN, CDR2 SYDVKM, per germline. The CDR3: CASYREGYEQYF. CDR3 nucleotides: TGTGCCAGCTACAGGGAAGGCTACGAGCAGTACTTC.

This clonotype has only a few counts. The chain is built from TRBV5-1 and TRBJ2-5, with TRBD2 matching over 9 bases. The germline CDR1 and CDR2 sequences are SGHRS and YFSETQ. This CDR3 region has 16 residues. J was trimmed by 5 bases and V by 1 base; bases with no gene match: 9. The CDR3 is CASSLPAGGSGETQYF. As DNA, the CDR3 is TGCGCCAGCAGCTTGCCAGCGGGGGGTAGTGGGGAGACCCAGTACTTC.

The genes are TRBV7-2 and TRBJ2-4; 7 positions match TRBD1. The end of the DNA fits TRBJ2-7 better, so the J call may be wrong. This CDR3 contains 16 residues. CDR1 and CDR2 from the germline V gene are SGHTA and FQGNSA. The CDR3 loop is CASSLALEGAFYEQYF. CDR3 sequence (DNA): TGTGCCAGCAGCTTAGCCCTCGAGGGGGCCTTCTACGAGCAGTACTTC.